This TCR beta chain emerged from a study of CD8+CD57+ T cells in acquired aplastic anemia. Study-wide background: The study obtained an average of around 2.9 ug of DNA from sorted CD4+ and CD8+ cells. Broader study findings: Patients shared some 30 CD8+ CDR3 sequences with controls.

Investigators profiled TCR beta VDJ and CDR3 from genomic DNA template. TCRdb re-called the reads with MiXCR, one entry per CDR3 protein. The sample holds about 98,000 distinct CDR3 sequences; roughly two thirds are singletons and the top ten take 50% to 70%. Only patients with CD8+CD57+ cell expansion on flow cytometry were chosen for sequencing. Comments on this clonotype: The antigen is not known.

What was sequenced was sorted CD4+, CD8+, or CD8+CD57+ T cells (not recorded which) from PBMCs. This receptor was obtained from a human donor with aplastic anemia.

CDR3 in amino acids: CASSEKDRGGSPLHF. The CDR3 DNA sequence: TGTGCCAGCAGTGAAAAGGACAGGGGTGGTTCACCCCTCCACTTT. The chain has TRBV2 and TRBJ1-6, with 9 bases matching TRBD1. Per the germline V gene, CDR1 is SNHLY and CDR2 is FYNNEI. The CDR3 is made up of 15 amino acids. Losses at the gene ends were 2 bases for V and 9 bases for J; bases not matched to a gene: 5.